This T cell receptor (beta chain) was captured by sequencing in a study of shared clonotypes between healthy human individuals. TCRdb's copy holds only in-frame clones and misses some; the assay was immunoSEQ multiplex PCR. The table lists about 530,000 clones, 90% to 97% of them singletons. This CDR3 region has 14 residues. The germline V gene has CDR1 MDHEN and CDR2 SYDVKM. Trimming removed 8 bases at V and 3 bases at J, with 13 bases between. Donors, healthy HIV-negative adults, lacked recent acute infections or vaccinations. This chain connects TRBV28 to TRBJ1-4; D ambiguous. This TCR derives from a woman aged 25-40 years in good health. Sequencing was performed on naive CD4+ T cells sorted from blood. Regarding subset: CD45RA+ positively selected. The CDR3 DNA reads TGTGCCAGCCTCACTCCCAAGTCTAATGAAAAACTGTTTTTT. Translation gives CASLTPKSNEKLFF.